The subject of this entry is one T cell receptor beta chain. Its antigen is undetermined. The time point was: newly diagnosed GD, antithyroid drugs for less than 3 months. PBMC-derived RNA was used for the TCR library. Patient provenance is recorded as an endocrinology department in Xi'an, China. Relying on iRepertoire HTBI primers and Arm-PCR of CDR3 regions, the team built TCR beta libraries. Each CDR3 protein is one row after TCRdb ran MiXCR on the multiplex PCR reads. The data hold fewer than 550,000 distinct CDR3 sequences, with about 16% observed a single time. The data originate from a study of regulatory T cells in long-lasting Graves disease. Study-level points and caveats: New patients shared roughly 1,000 public clonotypes, and persistent patients shared more, with 2,741.

This CDR3 region has 15 residues. Germline-derived CDR1 and CDR2 are LNHDA and SQIVND (reference sequence). The V gene lost 3 bases and the J gene lost 0 bases, with 9 bases spanning the gap. Separately, the same data were catalogued under a study of T cells in Graves' hyperthyroidism and ophthalmopathy. That source reports: The hyperthyroidism was newly diagnosed and had lasted under 2 months; the patients were aged 18 to 65. The HTBI set primed first-round TCR CDR3 RT-PCR.

The receptor was derived from a woman aged 18-29 years with Graves disease. V gene TRBV19 combines with J gene TRBJ2-1, with D perhaps being TRBD1 or TRBD2 (5 bases each). This sample comprised peripheral blood mononuclear cells (PBMCs), obtained at new diagnosis, from a patient treated with antithyroid drugs. In DNA form, the CDR3 reads TGTGCCAGTAGTATGTGGGGGAGCTCCTACAATGAGCAGTTCTTC. Protein: CASSMWGSSYNEQFF.